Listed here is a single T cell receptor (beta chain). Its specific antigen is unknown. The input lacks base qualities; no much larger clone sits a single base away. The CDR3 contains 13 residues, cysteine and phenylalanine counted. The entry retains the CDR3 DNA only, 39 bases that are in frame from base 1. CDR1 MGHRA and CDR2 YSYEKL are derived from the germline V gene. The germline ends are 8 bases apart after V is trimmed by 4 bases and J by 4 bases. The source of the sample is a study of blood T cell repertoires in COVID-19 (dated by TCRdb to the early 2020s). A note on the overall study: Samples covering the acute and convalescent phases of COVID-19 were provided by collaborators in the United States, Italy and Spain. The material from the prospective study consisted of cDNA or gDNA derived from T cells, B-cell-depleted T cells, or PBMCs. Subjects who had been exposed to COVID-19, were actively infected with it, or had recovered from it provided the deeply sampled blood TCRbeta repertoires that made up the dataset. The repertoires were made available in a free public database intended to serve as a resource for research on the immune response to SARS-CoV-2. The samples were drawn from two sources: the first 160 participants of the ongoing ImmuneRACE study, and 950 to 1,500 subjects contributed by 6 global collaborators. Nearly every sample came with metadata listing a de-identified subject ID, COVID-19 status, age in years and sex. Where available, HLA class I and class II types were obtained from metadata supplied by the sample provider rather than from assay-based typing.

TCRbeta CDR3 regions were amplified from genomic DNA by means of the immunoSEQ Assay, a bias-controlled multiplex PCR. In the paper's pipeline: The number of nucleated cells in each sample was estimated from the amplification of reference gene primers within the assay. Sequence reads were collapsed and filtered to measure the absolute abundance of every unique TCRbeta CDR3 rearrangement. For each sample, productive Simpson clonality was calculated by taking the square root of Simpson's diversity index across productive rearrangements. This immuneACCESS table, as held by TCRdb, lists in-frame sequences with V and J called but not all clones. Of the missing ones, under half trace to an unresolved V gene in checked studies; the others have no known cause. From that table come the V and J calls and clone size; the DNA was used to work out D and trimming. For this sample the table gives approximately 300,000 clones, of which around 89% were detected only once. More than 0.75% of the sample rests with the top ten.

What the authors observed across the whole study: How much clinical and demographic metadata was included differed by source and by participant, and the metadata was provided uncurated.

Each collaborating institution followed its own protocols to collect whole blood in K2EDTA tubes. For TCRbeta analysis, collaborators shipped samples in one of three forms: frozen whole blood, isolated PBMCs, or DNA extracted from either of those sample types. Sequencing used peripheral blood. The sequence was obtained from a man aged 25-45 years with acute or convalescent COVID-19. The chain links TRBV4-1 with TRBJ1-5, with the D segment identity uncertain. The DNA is TGCGCCAGCAGCCGGGAGATAAATCAGCCCCAGCATTTT. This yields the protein CASSREINQPQHF.